This is a list of T cell receptor beta chains from one sample in a study of T cells in Graves' hyperthyroidism and ophthalmopathy. TCRdb re-derived calls from the multiplex PCR reads in MiXCR, one entry per CDR3 protein. The repertoire holds 400,000 to 450,000 distinct CDR3 sequences, with roughly 15% as singletons. Specimen: blood. Receptors were obtained from a man between 18 and 35 years old with Graves' ophthalmopathy. Both conserved end residues are part of each CDR3. The D gene is left open where the match is weak. Only some rows state a clone size, as once, few, many or a class for expanded clones.

TRBV7-9,TRBD1,many,TRBJ1-6,CASSGQGGSPLHF,TGTGCCAGCAGCGGCCAGGGGGGATCACCCCTCCACTTT
TRBV5-1,.,.,TRBJ1-4,CASRVRDNEKLFF,TGCGCCAGCAGGGTCAGGGATAATGAAAAACTGTTTTTT
TRBV6-2/TRBV6-3,TRBD2,.,TRBJ2-5,CASTKNSAGGQETQYF,TGTGCCAGCACTAAAAATTCAGCGGGAGGTCAAGAGACCCAGTACTTC
TRBV27,.,many,TRBJ2-1,CASSLPGNEQFF,TGTGCCAGCAGCTTACCCGGCAATGAGCAGTTCTTC
TRBV5-1,TRBD2,many,TRBJ2-3,CASSFISGRTGDTQYF,TGCGCCAGCAGCTTTATTAGCGGGAGAACCGGAGATACGCAGTATTTT
TRBV7-9,.,many,TRBJ2-3,CASSLSRFGTDTQYF,TGTGCCAGCAGCTTATCGAGGTTCGGCACAGATACGCAGTATTTT
TRBV9,TRBD2,.,TRBJ2-3,CASSVGFGTRDTDTQYF,TGTGCCAGCAGCGTAGGTTTTGGGACTAGGGACACAGATACGCAGTATTTT
TRBV7-9,.,many,TRBJ2-7,CASSETRTEQYF,TGTGCCAGCAGCGAAACTAGAACCGAGCAGTACTTC
TRBV6-9,.,few,TRBJ1-2,CASSYGVGGLRDYGYTF,TGTGCCAGCAGTTATGGGGTGGGGGGGCTCAGGGACTATGGCTACACCTTC
TRBV7-2,TRBD1,few,TRBJ2-7,CASSLDRTGSHEQYF,TGTGCCAGCAGCTTAGATAGGACAGGTTCCCACGAGCAGTACTTC
TRBV6-1,.,many,TRBJ2-3,CASAGAFTDTQYF,TGTGCCAGTGCTGGGGCCTTCACAGATACGCAGTATTTT
TRBV4-1,.,.,TRBJ1-4,CASSHRFTGYDEKLFF,TGCGCCAGCAGCCACCGATTCACAGGGTATGATGAAAAACTGTTTTTT
TRBV19,.,once,TRBJ1-2,CASRGLLYGYTF,TGTGCCAGTAGAGGTCTGTTGTATGGCTACACCTTC
TRBV29-1,.,many,TRBJ2-3,CSVIEGHPTQYF,TGCAGCGTCATCGAGGGACACCCTACGCAGTATTTT
TRBV15,.,few,TRBJ2-2,CATSRDKRHLNTGELFF,TGTGCCACCAGCAGAGATAAGAGACATCTAAACACCGGGGAGCTGTTTTTT
TRBV7-9,TRBD2,many,TRBJ2-1,CASRPGGGGYNEQFF,TGTGCCAGCAGGCCCGGGGGGGGAGGCTACAATGAGCAGTTCTTC
TRBV27,.,many,TRBJ1-2,CASSSLPQPFSYGYTF,TGTGCCAGCAGTTCGTTGCCACAACCCTTCAGCTATGGCTACACCTTC
TRBV9,.,.,TRBJ1-2,CASSVGPGPYGYTF,TGTGCCAGCAGCGTAGGGCCGGGACCATATGGCTACACCTTC
TRBV24-1,.,.,TRBJ2-6,CATSAPPQRAGHSGANVLTF,TGTGCCACCAGTGCCCCTCCCCAGCGCGCAGGGCACTCTGGGGCCAACGTCCTGACTTTC
TRBV12-3/TRBV12-4,.,many,TRBJ1-2,CASSFGQLTGGYTF,TGTGCCAGCAGTTTTGGACAGTTAACCGGTGGCTACACCTTC
TRBV7-8,.,many,TRBJ2-7,CASSLAGPEQYF,TGTGCCAGCAGCTTAGCCGGACCCGAGCAGTACTTC
TRBV7-9,.,many,TRBJ1-2,CASGPGGHSNYGYTF,TGTGCCAGCGGTCCGGGGGGGCATTCTAACTATGGCTACACCTTC
TRBV29-1,.,many,TRBJ2-7,CSVEEVGTEQYF,TGCAGCGTTGAAGAGGTAGGGACCGAGCAGTACTTC
TRBV9,.,many,TRBJ2-1,CASSVSLFYNEQFF,TGTGCCAGCAGCGTAAGTCTCTTCTACAATGAGCAGTTCTTC
TRBV19,.,.,TRBJ1-6,CASSIDPGGIGSPLHF,TGTGCCAGTAGTATAGATCCGGGTGGAATTGGTTCACCCCTCCACTTT
TRBV6-1,TRBD1,.,TRBJ1-1,CASSPTGAKSEAFF,TGTGCCAGCAGTCCCACAGGGGCGAAGTCTGAAGCTTTCTTT
TRBV7-6,.,.,TRBJ2-1,CASSPLGGAGGYNEQFF,TGTGCCAGCAGCCCCTTGGGGGGGGCTGGTGGCTACAATGAGCAGTTCTTC
TRBV3-1,.,few,TRBJ2-7,CASSQDLTPAYEQYF,TGTGCCAGCAGCCAAGATCTCACTCCCGCCTACGAGCAGTACTTC
TRBV2,.,few,TRBJ2-4,CASSDIREWGKNIQYF,TGTGCCAGCAGTGATATCAGGGAATGGGGCAAAAACATTCAGTACTTC
TRBV7-8,TRBD1,many,TRBJ1-5,CASSPMTGFVNQPQHF,TGTGCCAGCAGCCCGATGACAGGGTTCGTCAATCAGCCCCAGCATTTT
TRBV20-1,.,many,TRBJ1-1,CSASGGQANTEAFF,TGCAGTGCTAGTGGAGGCCAGGCAAACACTGAAGCTTTCTTT
TRBV28,.,few,TRBJ1-4,CASSLQGGKLFF,TGTGCCAGCAGTTTACAGGGAGGAAAACTGTTTTTT
TRBV5-1,.,few,TRBJ2-2,CASSTSRGPTGELFF,TGCGCCAGCAGCACCTCCAGGGGACCCACCGGGGAGCTGTTTTTT
TRBV2,.,many,TRBJ1-5,CASLGANSNQPQHF,TGTGCCAGTTTGGGAGCGAATAGCAATCAGCCCCAGCATTTT
TRBV10-2,TRBD1,many,TRBJ2-7,CASSTTGTEPAYSTYEQYF,TGCGCCAGCAGTACGACCGGGACAGAACCAGCTTACAGCACCTACGAGCAGTACTTC
TRBV7-3,.,many,TRBJ2-1,CASSSLPGEQFF,TGTGCCAGCAGCTCCCTCCCCGGTGAGCAGTTCTTC
TRBV27,.,few,TRBJ2-1,CASRGGQGKFF,TGTGCCAGCAGAGGGGGTCAGGGGAAGTTCTTC
TRBV4-1,.,few,TRBJ2-7,CASSRLAPGLGDHEQYF,TGCGCCAGCAGCCGCCTGGCCCCGGGACTGGGTGACCACGAGCAGTACTTC
TRBV5-6,.,many,TRBJ2-3,CASSLLSSDTQYF,TGTGCCAGCAGCTTGTTGAGCTCAGATACGCAGTATTTT
TRBV6-4,TRBD2,few,TRBJ2-3,CASSDVGGGADTQYF,TGTGCCAGCAGTGACGTCGGCGGGGGGGCAGATACGCAGTATTTT
TRBV12-3/TRBV12-4,.,many,TRBJ1-2,CASSLMAYGYTF,TGTGCCAGCAGTTTAATGGCCTATGGCTACACCTTC
TRBV12-3/TRBV12-4,.,.,TRBJ1-1,CASSLSADTEAFF,TGTGCCAGCAGTTTAAGCGCTGACACTGAAGCTTTCTTT
TRBV20-1,TRBD1,.,TRBJ1-4,CSARDQGAATNEKLFF,TGCAGTGCTAGAGATCAGGGGGCTGCAACTAATGAAAAACTGTTTTTT
TRBV5-1,.,many,TRBJ2-3,CASSLRGEFTDTQYF,TGCGCCAGCAGCTTGAGAGGGGAATTCACAGATACGCAGTATTTT
TRBV24-1,.,many,TRBJ1-5,CATSDSSPSGNQPQHF,TGTGCCACCAGTGATAGTTCCCCTTCTGGCAATCAGCCCCAGCATTTT
TRBV11-3,.,many,TRBJ1-2,CASSLHSLDWKSYTF,TGTGCCAGCAGCTTACATTCCCTAGATTGGAAGAGCTACACCTTC
TRBV29-1,TRBD2,.,TRBJ2-1,CSVVRTLGAGGYNEQFF,TGCAGCGTTGTCAGGACCCTCGGGGCGGGGGGCTACAATGAGCAGTTCTTC
TRBV19,.,.,TRBJ1-5,CASSMMGSNQPQHF,TGTGCCAGTAGTATGATGGGTTCCAATCAGCCCCAGCATTTT
TRBV20-1,.,many,TRBJ1-1,CSAQTGETEAFF,TGCAGTGCCCAAACAGGTGAAACTGAAGCTTTCTTT
TRBV4-1,TRBD2,many,TRBJ2-2,CASSQDLTREGRELFF,TGCGCCAGCAGCCAAGATCTGACGCGGGAGGGCCGGGAGCTGTTTTTT
TRBV4-1,TRBD1,.,TRBJ2-3,CASSTRDRVLSPDTQYF,TGCGCCAGCAGCACCCGGGACAGGGTTTTAAGCCCAGATACGCAGTATTTT
TRBV7-8,.,many,TRBJ1-1,CASSTYTEAFF,TGTGCCAGCAGCACCTACACTGAAGCTTTCTTT
TRBV5-4,.,many,TRBJ2-4,CASSLDGLSQYF,TGTGCCAGCAGCTTGGACGGGCTCAGTCAGTACTTC
TRBV29-1,TRBD1,many,TRBJ1-2,CSSWQGGYGYTF,TGCAGCTCCTGGCAGGGGGGATATGGCTACACCTTC
TRBV6-1,.,few,TRBJ2-7,CASSPTWGPSYEQYF,TGTGCCAGCAGCCCGACTTGGGGTCCTTCCTACGAGCAGTACTTC
TRBV5-1,TRBD1,.,TRBJ1-2,CASSAGTGTTGYTF,TGCGCCAGCAGCGCCGGGACAGGGACGACCGGCTACACCTTC
TRBV27,.,many,TRBJ2-3,CASTPGPTSTDTQYF,TGTGCCAGCACCCCAGGTCCTACTAGCACAGATACGCAGTATTTT
TRBV12-3/TRBV12-4,.,many,TRBJ1-2,CASSQQGSYGYTF,TGTGCCAGCAGTCAACAGGGTTCCTATGGCTACACCTTC
TRBV13,TRBD1,many,TRBJ2-5,CASSYRDRVQETQYF,TGTGCCAGCAGCTACCGGGACAGGGTGCAAGAGACCCAGTACTTC
TRBV3-1,TRBD2,many,TRBJ2-3,CASSQETSGTDTQYF,TGTGCCAGCAGCCAAGAGACTAGCGGCACAGATACGCAGTATTTT